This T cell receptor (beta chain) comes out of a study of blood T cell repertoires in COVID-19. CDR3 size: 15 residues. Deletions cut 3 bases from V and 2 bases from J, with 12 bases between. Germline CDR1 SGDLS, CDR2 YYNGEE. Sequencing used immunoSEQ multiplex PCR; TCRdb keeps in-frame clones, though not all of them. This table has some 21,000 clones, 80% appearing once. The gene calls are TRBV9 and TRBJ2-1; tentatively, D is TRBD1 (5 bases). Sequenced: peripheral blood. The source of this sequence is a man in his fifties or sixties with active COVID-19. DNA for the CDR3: TGTGCCAGCAGCGGCCGACAGAGCCCCTACAATGAGCAGTTCTTC. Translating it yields CASSGRQSPYNEQFF.